The 22 T cell receptor beta chains reported below all come from one sample, sequenced in a study of vaccination and CD4 T cells after COVID-19. Treatment reported: 10-day PBMC culture with coronavirus spike peptide pools or control peptides (ViraFEST assay). Gathered ahead of the COVID-19 pandemic (2011-2018) were the CD4+ T cells of the unexposed donor. Their target antigens are unknown. Sequencing of cultured CD4+ T cell DNA used the Oncomine TCR Beta short-read assay. It was cultured CD4+ T cells from which genomic DNA was extracted. TCRdb used MiXCR to reprocess the PCR reads, holding one entry per CDR3 protein. Altogether some 7,800 distinct CDR3 sequences are present, roughly 30% being singletons, with the ten largest covering 13% to 15%. The sequenced material came from CD4+ T cells from blood, cultured in vitro. These receptor sequences come from a human donor in good health.

The genes are TRBV27 and TRBJ2-7; 7 bases agree with TRBD1. This CDR3 region has 13 residues. V trimming: 6 bases; J trimming: 2 bases; junction bases outside the gene matches: 4. Germline V gives CDR1 MNHEY, CDR2 SMNVEV (reference sequence). The CDR3 nucleotides are TGTGCCAGCAGCCCAGACAGGGCCTACGAGCAGTACTTC. Residues: CASSPDRAYEQYF.

The chain has TRBV28 and TRBJ1-4; TRBD1 aligns across 8 bases. V shed 5 bases, J shed 7 bases, and the junction held 9 bases outside the gene matches. The CDR3 loop spans 15 amino acids. Germline V lookup: CDR1 MDHEN, CDR2 SYDVKM. The CDR3 region is CASSQEGQGTEKLFF. Here the CDR3 DNA reads TGTGCCAGCAGTCAAGAAGGACAGGGAACTGAAAAACTGTTTTTT.

A few counts support this clonotype. This chain joins TRBV6-2 or TRBV6-3 and TRBJ2-7; 13 bases are shared with TRBD2. Per germline, CDR1 MNHEY and CDR2 SVGEGT. CDR3 length: 13 residues. The trim removed 6 bases at V and 4 bases at J, leaving 0 bases unmatched. The CDR3 sequence is CASRTSGRYEQYF. The CDR3 DNA reads as TGTGCCAGCAGGACTAGCGGGAGGTACGAGCAGTACTTC.

There are a few counts of this clonotype. V is TRBV6-2 or TRBV6-3 and J is TRBJ1-1; D gene uncertain. From germline, CDR1 is MNHEY and CDR2 SVGEGT. The V gene lost 5 bases and the J gene lost 0 bases, with 19 bases spanning the gap. The CDR3 loop spans 17 amino acids. CDR3: CASSGLGYYSLNTEAFF. In DNA form, the CDR3 reads TGTGCCAGCAGTGGGCTAGGCTACTACTCCCTGAACACTGAAGCTTTCTTT.

The chain carries TRBV27 and TRBJ2-7; TRBD1 agrees at 12 bases. J was trimmed by 0 bases and V by 4 bases; bases with no gene match: 7. This CDR3 comprises 17 residues. Germline assignment: CDR1 MNHEY and CDR2 SMNVEV (reference sequence). The DNA of the CDR3 is TGTGCCAGCAGTTCCTGGGACAGGGGGCGTCCCTCCTACGAGCAGTACTTC. As protein: CASSSWDRGRPSYEQYF.

The chain links TRBV6-4 to TRBJ2-3; D possibly matches TRBD1 or TRBD2 (5 bases each). This CDR3 is 16 amino acids long. CDR1 and CDR2 from the germline V gene are MRHNA and SNTAGT. V lost 5 bases and J lost 3, with 18 bases in between. CDR3 nucleotides: TGTGCCAGCAGTCCCACCGTGGGACCGATGACAGATACGCAGTATTTT. Its protein product is CASSPTVGPMTDTQYF.

The gene calls are TRBV12-3 or TRBV12-4 and TRBJ1-6, with TRBD1 matching over 8 bases. The CDR3 runs 16 residues. V shed 5 bases and J 7 bases; nucleotides not matched to a gene: 10. The CDR3 spells CASSQLTGGRNSPLHF. CDR3 DNA: TGTGCCAGCAGTCAGCTCACAGGGGGGCGGAATTCACCCCTCCACTTT.

This chain joins TRBV11-2 and TRBJ2-1; TRBD2 aligns across 9 bases. With 4 bases clipped from V and 8 bases from J, the junction kept 12 bases outside the gene matches. Germline lookup yields CDR1 SGHAT and CDR2 FQNNGV. The CDR3 loop spans 16 amino acids. CDR3 protein: CASSSTGSGRWDEQFF. CDR3 coding DNA: TGTGCCAGCAGCTCCACGGGTAGCGGGAGATGGGATGAGCAGTTCTTC.

Sample share makes this clonotype medium-sized (0.01 to 0.1%). This chain uses TRBV15 with TRBJ1-5; maybe TRBD1 (5 bases). The CDR3 totals 11 residues. The germline V gene has CDR1 LNHNV and CDR2 YYDKDF (reference sequence). The V end was cut by 5 bases, the J end by 9 bases, with 8 bases between. The CDR3 reads CATSGGGPQHF. The CDR3, as DNA: TGTGCCACCAGCGGGGGTGGGCCCCAGCATTTT.

V usage is TRBV2 and J usage is TRBJ2-5, with 8 nucleotides matching TRBD2. This CDR3 is built from 13 residues. After removal of 8 bases from V and 5 bases from J, the junction contained 7 bases not matched to a gene. Germline-derived CDR1 and CDR2 are SNHLY and FYNNEI. Here the CDR3 reads CASRLGGGETQYF. Here the CDR3 DNA reads TGTGCCAGCCGTTTAGGCGGGGGGGAGACCCAGTACTTC. The full variable domain, completed using reference TRBV2 and TRBJ2-5, is EPEVTQTPSHQVTQMGQEVILRCVPISNHLYFYWYRQILGQKVEFLVSFYNNEISEKSEIFDDQFSVERPDGSNFTLKIRSTKLEDSAMYFCASRLGGGETQYFGPGTRLLVL.

A few counts support this clonotype. The chain recombines TRBV20-1 with TRBJ2-1, with unresolved D. CDR1 and CDR2 (germline): DFQATT, SNEGSKA (reference sequence). The CDR3 runs to 12 residues. The ends were cut back, 3 bases at V and 13 bases at J, with 16 bases in the middle. The CDR3 loop is CSARGWWQAQFF. The CDR3 coding sequence is TGCAGTGCTAGGGGGTGGTGGCAGGCCCAGTTCTTC.

A remark on this clonotype: Germline is not matched at one junction end, which may reflect a read error. The rearrangement uses TRBV6-1 and TRBJ2-5, with 8 bases matching TRBD1. CDR3 size: 15 residues. Germline lookup yields CDR1 MNHNS and CDR2 SASEGT. The CDR3 DNA reads as TGTACCAGCACCCAGAATCAGGGGGCGGGGGAGACCCAGTACTTC. Translating it yields CTSTQNQGAGETQYF.

The CDR3 nucleotides read TGCAGTGCTAGGTCCGGGACTAGCGGGAGACAAGAGACCCAGTACTTC. It yields the protein CSARSGTSGRQETQYF. The J gene is TRBJ2-5, the V gene TRBV20-1; 14 bases align to TRBD2. The length of the CDR3 is 16 residues. CDR1 is DFQATT and CDR2 is SNEGSKA in the germline V gene (reference sequence). V was pared by 3 bases and J by 2 bases, with 5 bases of the junction left unmatched.

The CDR3 coding sequence is TGTGCCAGCTCACACCGACAGGGGGCATCGAACAATGAGCAGTTCTTC. It is translated as CASSHRQGASNNEQFF. V gene TRBV18 combines with J gene TRBJ2-1; 10 bases are a match to TRBD1. V was clipped by 4 bases and J by 5 bases; unmatched bases: 8. CDR1 and CDR2 (germline): KGHSH, LQKENI. This CDR3 comprises 16 residues.

The chain employs TRBV28 and TRBJ1-2; 7 nucleotides match TRBD1. The length of the CDR3 is 14 residues. J gave up 8 bases and V 2 bases, and 8 bases lay outside the gene matches. Germline CDR1 reads MDHEN; CDR2 reads SYDVKM. This CDR3 reads CASSLIRTGGGYTF. The CDR3 coding sequence is TGTGCCAGCAGTTTAATTCGGACAGGCGGCGGCTACACCTTC.

The chain recombines TRBV15 with TRBJ1-4; a weak D match, TRBD1 (5 bases). V lost 1 base to trimming and J lost 7 bases, with 16 bases between them. CDR3 length equals 16 residues. CDR1 and CDR2 from the germline V gene are LNHNV and YYDKDF (reference sequence). In DNA, the CDR3 is TGTGCCACCAGCAGAGCCGGCGCCTCAGGGAGTGAAAAACTGTTTTTT. As protein: CATSRAGASGSEKLFF.

The J gene is TRBJ2-5, the V gene TRBV4-2, with TRBD2 matching 15 bases. The CDR3 spans 16 residues. From germline, CDR1 is LGHNA and CDR2 YNFKEQ. J gave up 3 bases and V 1 base, and 0 bases lay outside the gene matches. The CDR3, as DNA: TGTGCCAGCAGCCAAGGGACTAGCGGGAGGGAAGAGACCCAGTACTTC. Protein sequence: CASSQGTSGREETQYF.

The rearrangement joins TRBV20-1 to TRBJ2-7; 13 nucleotides match TRBD2. The CDR3 spans 14 residues. Germline loops: CDR1 DFQATT, CDR2 SNEGSKA (reference sequence). V lost 5 bases to trimming and J lost 7 bases; unmatched junction nucleotides: 8. CDR3 residues: CSAVTSGRAGEQYF. The DNA of the CDR3 is TGCAGTGCTGTAACTAGCGGGAGGGCAGGAGAGCAGTACTTC.

This clonotype has a single count. The chain links TRBV18 to TRBJ2-5; tentative D call: TRBD1 (5 bases). Germline CDR1 reads KGHSH; CDR2 reads LQKENI. V lost 1 base and J lost 3, with 9 bases in between. The CDR3 loop spans 14 amino acids. The CDR3 loop reads CASSPRPGKETQYF. CDR3 DNA: TGTGCCAGCTCACCACGGCCAGGGAAAGAGACCCAGTACTTC.

This clonotype has a handful of counts. The DNA of the CDR3 is TGTGCCAGCAGCCCACCTGCAAGCGGGGCCTCCTACAATGAGCAGTTCTTC. It encodes CASSPPASGASYNEQFF. The chain is built from TRBV7-9 and TRBJ2-1; 7 bases align to TRBD2. V lost 5 bases to trimming and J lost 0 bases; unmatched junction nucleotides: 10. From germline, CDR1 is SEHNR and CDR2 FQNEAQ (reference sequence). This CDR3 has 17 residues.

The chain links TRBV2 to TRBJ2-1; tentative D call: TRBD1 (6 bases). The length of the CDR3 is 13 residues. Trimming left V 6 bases short and J 5 bases short, with 11 bases between. CDR1 and CDR2 from the germline V gene are SNHLY and FYNNEI. This chain's CDR3 is CASRRGGNNEQFF. Written as DNA, the CDR3 is TGTGCCAGCAGAAGAGGGGGTAACAATGAGCAGTTCTTC.

J is TRBJ2-7 and V is TRBV19, with 9 bases lining up with TRBD2. The CDR3 spans 15 residues. J gave up 4 bases and V 5 bases, and 9 bases lay outside the gene matches. Germline CDR1 is LNHDA and CDR2 is SQIVND (reference sequence). CDR3 sequence (DNA): TGTGCCAGTAGTTCCATAGCGGGAGATCGGTACGAGCAGTACTTC. Translating gives CASSSIAGDRYEQYF.